This entry is about one TCR beta chain. The data derive from a study of OX40 agonist ivuxolimab in advanced cancers. Profiled with immunoSEQ multiplex PCR; TCRdb holds only in-frame clones, not every one. This table holds 75,000 to 95,000 clones, roughly 90% found once. V lost 1 base, J lost 5 bases, and 1 base stayed unmatched. Germline CDR1 and CDR2: SGHNT and YENEEA. The CDR3 runs 13 residues. This sequence joins TRBV11-3 and TRBJ2-5; the match to TRBD2 covers 7 bases. Specimen: CD4+ or CD8+ T cells sorted from blood, collected in a trial of the OX40 agonist ivuxolimab. The source is an adult with an advanced solid tumor such as melanoma, head and neck, liver or kidney cancer. The CDR3 here is CASSLAGGETQYF. CDR3 DNA: TGTGCCAGCAGCTTAGCGGGAGGCGAGACCCAGTACTTC.